The entry below gives a single T cell receptor (beta chain) sequence along with its context. Sequencing was performed with immunoSEQ multiplex PCR; in TCRdb, only in-frame clones are kept and a portion is missing. The sample includes 45,000 to 50,000 clones, under 95% of them seen just once. This entry belongs to a study of OX40 agonist ivuxolimab in advanced cancers. About the study: Dose-escalation cases comprised hepatocellular carcinoma, melanoma, renal cell or head and neck cancer.

The receptor's source is an adult with an advanced solid tumor such as melanoma, head and neck, liver or kidney cancer. The sequenced sample was CD4+ or CD8+ T cells sorted from blood, obtained in a trial of the OX40 agonist ivuxolimab.

The CDR3 reads CASSPQGGDLGYEQYF. Here the CDR3 DNA reads TGTGCCAGCAGTCCCCAGGGTGGGGATCTGGGCTACGAGCAGTACTTC. This chain uses TRBV27 with TRBJ2-7; maybe TRBD1 (5 bases). The ends were cut back, 5 bases at V and 3 bases at J, with 20 bases in the middle. Germline CDR1 is MNHEY and CDR2 is SMNVEV (reference sequence). The CDR3 consists of 16 residues.